The 20 T cell receptor beta chains presented below share a single source sample, sequenced in a study of T cell changes during pregnancy in multiple sclerosis. Profiled with immunoSEQ multiplex PCR; TCRdb holds only in-frame clones, not every one. The sample carries 84,000 or so clones, just under 95% recorded once. Here the sequenced sample was peripheral blood, taken in the third trimester of pregnancy. Source of these receptors: a female donor with multiple sclerosis, enrolled in a pregnancy study.

This clone was counted a single time. The chain couples TRBV19 to TRBJ2-5; 9 nucleotides match TRBD1. Germline loops: CDR1 LNHDA, CDR2 SQIVND (reference sequence). With 4 bases clipped from V and 3 bases from J, the junction kept 3 bases outside the gene matches. This CDR3 spans 14 amino acids. CDR3 nucleotides: TGTGCCAGTAGTACTCGGGACAGGGAAGAGACCCAGTACTTC. Its protein product is CASSTRDREETQYF.

The rearrangement links TRBV19 to TRBJ1-1, with 9 nucleotides matching TRBD1. The CDR3 sequence is 15 residues long. Looked up from germline, CDR1 is LNHDA and CDR2 is SQIVND (reference sequence). V trimming: 5 bases; J trimming: 5 bases; junction bases outside the gene matches: 9. Here the CDR3 DNA reads TGTGCCAGTAGTGCGGCGGACAGGGGCGAGACTGAAGCTTTCTTT. Protein product: CASSAADRGETEAFF.

This chain uses TRBV6-4 with TRBJ2-2; D not resolved. The CDR3 extends over 14 amino acids. Trimming removed 2 bases at V and 1 base at J, with 5 bases between. The germline V gene has CDR1 MRHNA and CDR2 SNTAGT. This chain's CDR3 is CASSDSENTGELFF. CDR3 nucleotides: TGTGCCAGCAGTGACAGCGAGAACACCGGGGAGCTGTTTTTT.

This clone has ten or more counts. J is TRBJ2-1 and V is TRBV10-2; TRBD2 aligns across 8 bases. This CDR3 region has 13 residues. CDR1 and CDR2 from the germline V gene are WSHSY and SAAADI. Germline trimming cut 7 bases from V and 4 bases from J; bases unmatched to any gene: 3. The CDR3: CASNQREYNEQFF. For the CDR3, the DNA is TGCGCCAGCAACCAGCGGGAGTACAATGAGCAGTTCTTC.

This clone was seen just once. The V gene is TRBV28, the J gene TRBJ2-1; perhaps TRBD2 as D (6 bases). This CDR3 contains 15 residues. Between the trimmed V and J ends, which lost 7 bases and 3 bases, there was a span of 16 bases. Per the germline V gene, CDR1 is MDHEN and CDR2 is SYDVKM. The CDR3 region is CASIAPTRSYNEQFF. In DNA, the CDR3 is TGTGCCAGCATTGCCCCGACTAGGAGCTACAATGAGCAGTTCTTC.

This chain uses TRBV5-4 with TRBJ1-1; 7 bases fit TRBD1. Trimming cost V 4 bases and J 1 base; bases outside gene matches: 7. Germline V gives CDR1 SGHNT, CDR2 YYREEE (reference sequence). CDR3 size: 15 residues. In nucleotides, the CDR3 is TGTGCCAGCAGCCCGGCGACAGGGCCGAACACTGAAGCTTTCTTT. Amino acids: CASSPATGPNTEAFF. The variable domain in full, completed from reference TRBV5-4 and TRBJ1-1, reads ETGVTQSPTHLIKTRGQQVTLRCSSQSGHNTVSWYQQALGQGPQFIFQYYREEENGRGNFPPRFSGLQFPNYSSELNVNALELDDSALYLCASSPATGPNTEAFFGQGTRLTVV.

The chain employs TRBV6-5 and TRBJ2-7, with a possible D match to TRBD2 (7 bases). V shed 7 bases and J shed 4 bases, with 17 bases lying between them. The CDR3 spans 14 residues. Germline values: CDR1 MNHEY, CDR2 SVGAGI. As DNA, the CDR3 is TGTGCCAGCATGGGAGGGGGGATACCTTACGAGCAGTACTTC. Translation: CASMGGGIPYEQYF.

The V call is TRBV7-9, the J call TRBJ2-3, with D maybe TRBD1 (5 bases). The germline CDR1 and CDR2 sequences are SEHNR and FQNEAQ (reference sequence). Trimming took 5 bases from V and 2 from J, leaving 14 bases between them. The CDR3 spans 15 residues. CDR3 in DNA: TGTGCCAGCAGCCCAGGGATTGGGGCCACAGATACGCAGTATTTT. Residues: CASSPGIGATDTQYF. The entire variable domain, with the rest obtained from reference TRBV7-9 and TRBJ2-3, is as follows: DTGVSQNPRHKITKRGQNVTFRCDPISEHNRLYWYRQTLGQGPEFLTYFQNEAQLEKSRLLSDRFSAERPKGSFSTLEIQRTEQGDSAMYLCASSPGIGATDTQYFGPGTRLTVL.

About this clone: The junction and the germline gene differ at one end; a read error may be behind it. This chain links TRBV18 with TRBJ2-2, with 7 bases matching TRBD1. CDR3 length: 12 amino acids. Germline V CDR1 and CDR2: KGHSH, LQKENI. For the CDR3, the DNA is TGTGCCAGCTCACCCCGGAAGGGGGCGCTGTTTTTT. Translated: CASSPRKGALFF.

This sequence joins TRBV19 and TRBJ2-3; TRBD2 aligns across 11 bases. Germline assignment: CDR1 LNHDA and CDR2 SQIVND (reference sequence). The CDR3 length is 17 residues. The junction had 9 bases not matched to a gene; V was cut back by 2 bases and J by 5 bases. The CDR3 spells CASSILAGGSAIDTQYF. Written as DNA, the CDR3 is TGTGCCAGTAGTATACTAGCGGGAGGCTCGGCAATAGATACGCAGTATTTT.

The chain has TRBV7-8 and TRBJ2-6; 8 bases fit TRBD1. With V trimmed by 4 bases and J by 0 bases, 11 bases remained unmatched. Germline V gene sequence: CDR1 SGHVS, CDR2 FQNEAQ. There are 19 residues in the CDR3. CDR3 residues: CASSYGQGSPHSGANVLTF. In DNA, the CDR3 is TGTGCCAGCAGCTACGGACAGGGATCCCCTCACTCTGGGGCCAACGTCCTGACTTTC.

The V gene is TRBV6-5, the J gene TRBJ2-7; D gene uncertain. The V end was cut by 6 bases, the J end by 1 base, with 13 bases between. The CDR3 is made up of 14 amino acids. Germline V gene data show CDR1 as MNHEY and CDR2 as SVGAGI. CDR3 loop: CASSSFARSYEQYF. The CDR3, as DNA: TGTGCCAGCAGCTCATTCGCGAGATCCTACGAGCAGTACTTC.

V and J are TRBV28 and TRBJ2-5; D ambiguous. This CDR3 is built from 14 residues. Germline CDR1 MDHEN, CDR2 SYDVKM. The V end was cut by 2 bases, the J end by 6 bases, with 13 bases between. The CDR3 reads CASSLGHKVKTQYF. The CDR3 DNA reads TGTGCCAGCAGTTTAGGGCATAAAGTTAAGACCCAGTACTTC.

V is TRBV5-6 and J is TRBJ2-7; maybe TRBD1 (6 bases). Trimming pared 3 bases from V and 7 bases from J, leaving 11 bases between. The CDR3 contains 12 residues. Germline CDR1 is SGHDT and CDR2 is YYEEEE. Here the CDR3 reads CASSSSTGEQYF. CDR3 bases: TGTGCCAGCAGCTCCTCGACAGGTGAGCAGTACTTC.

The chain uses TRBV19 and TRBJ1-5, with 7 bases aligning to TRBD1. Trimming removed 6 bases from V and 0 bases from J; junction bases left unmatched: 11. This CDR3 spans 17 amino acids. CDR1 is LNHDA and CDR2 is SQIVND in the germline V gene (reference sequence). In nucleotides, the CDR3 is TGTGCCAGTAGCCGCCGACAGGGCCGTTATAGCAATCAGCCCCAGCATTTT. Its protein product is CASSRRQGRYSNQPQHF.

This chain's CDR3 is CASSSGRGTNEKLFF. The CDR3 DNA reads TGCGCCAGCAGCAGCGGGAGGGGAACTAATGAAAAACTGTTTTTT. The rearrangement joins TRBV5-1 to TRBJ1-4; D is possibly TRBD1 (5 bases). Germline CDR1 reads SGHRS; CDR2 reads YFSETQ. The CDR3 sequence is 15 residues long. The ends were cut back, 4 bases at V and 1 base at J, with 11 bases in the middle.

The V gene is TRBV25-1, the J gene TRBJ2-7; D unclear. V lost 4 bases and J lost 4, with 5 bases in between. CDR1 and CDR2 (germline): MGHDK, SYGVNS. The CDR3 runs 11 residues. CDR3 protein: CASSGRYEQYF. CDR3 coding DNA: TGTGCCAGCAGTGGGAGATACGAGCAGTACTTC.

This chain links TRBV28 with TRBJ2-7; 7 nucleotides agree with TRBD1. The CDR3 totals 14 residues. J lost 2 bases, V lost 7 bases, and 8 bases had no gene match. Germline-derived CDR1 and CDR2 are MDHEN and SYDVKM. The CDR3: CASTPGQVAYEQYF. The CDR3 bases are TGTGCCAGCACCCCTGGACAGGTCGCCTACGAGCAGTACTTC.

The rearrangement joins TRBV2 to TRBJ1-5, with D maybe TRBD1 (6 bases). The CDR3 spans 13 residues. The germline V gene encodes CDR1 SNHLY and CDR2 FYNNEI. Trimming took off 4 bases at V and 5 bases at J, with 9 bases between the two ends. CDR3: CASSGEGDQPQHF. The CDR3 region has the DNA TGTGCCAGCAGTGGGGAGGGGGATCAGCCCCAGCATTTT.

This rearrangement joins TRBV6-6 to TRBJ1-5; TRBD1 is a possible D gene (6 bases). Trimming took 4 bases from V and 5 from J, leaving 15 bases between them. The CDR3 runs to 15 residues. Looked up from germline, CDR1 is MNHNY and CDR2 is SVGAGI (reference sequence). CDR3 DNA: TGTGCCAGCAGTTTTCTCCCAGGGGTGGATCAGCCCCAGCATTTT. Translation gives CASSFLPGVDQPQHF.